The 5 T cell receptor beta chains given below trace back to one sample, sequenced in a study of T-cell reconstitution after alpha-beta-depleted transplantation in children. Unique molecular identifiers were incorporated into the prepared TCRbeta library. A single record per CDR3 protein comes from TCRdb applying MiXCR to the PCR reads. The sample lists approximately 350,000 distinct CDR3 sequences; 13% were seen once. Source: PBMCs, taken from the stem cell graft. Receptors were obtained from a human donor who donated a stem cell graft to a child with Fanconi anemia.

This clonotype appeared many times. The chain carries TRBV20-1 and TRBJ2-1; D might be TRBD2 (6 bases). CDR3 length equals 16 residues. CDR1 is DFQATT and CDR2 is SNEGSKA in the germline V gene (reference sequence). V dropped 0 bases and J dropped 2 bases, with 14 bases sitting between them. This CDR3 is CSAREMRLGAYNEQFF. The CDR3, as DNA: TGCAGTGCTAGAGAGATGAGACTAGGAGCCTACAATGAGCAGTTCTTC.

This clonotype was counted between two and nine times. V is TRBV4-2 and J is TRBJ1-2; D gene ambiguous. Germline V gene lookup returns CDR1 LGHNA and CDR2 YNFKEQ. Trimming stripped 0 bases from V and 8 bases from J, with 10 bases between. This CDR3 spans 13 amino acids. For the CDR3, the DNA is TGTGCCAGCAGCCAAGAAGTGTCGAGGGGCTACACCTTC. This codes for CASSQEVSRGYTF.

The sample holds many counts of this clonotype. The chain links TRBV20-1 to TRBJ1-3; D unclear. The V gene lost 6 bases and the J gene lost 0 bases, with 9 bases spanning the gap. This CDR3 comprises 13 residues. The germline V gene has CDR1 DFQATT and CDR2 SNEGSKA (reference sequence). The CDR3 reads CSAPGNSGNTIYF. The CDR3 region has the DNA TGCAGTGCCCCGGGGAACTCTGGAAACACCATATATTTT.

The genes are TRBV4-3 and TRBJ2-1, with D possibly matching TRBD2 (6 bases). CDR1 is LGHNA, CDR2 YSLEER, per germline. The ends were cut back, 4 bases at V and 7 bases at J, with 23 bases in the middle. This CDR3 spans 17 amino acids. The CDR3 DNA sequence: TGCGCCAGCAGCCTCAAGATCAGCGGCTTTGGGGGGAATGAGCAGTTCTTC. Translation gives CASSLKISGFGGNEQFF.

This CDR3 reads CASSLIPGGSNEKLFF. The CDR3 coding sequence is TGCGCCAGCAGCTTGATTCCAGGGGGGTCCAATGAAAAACTGTTTTTT. The rearrangement joins TRBV4-3 to TRBJ1-4; 7 bases line up with TRBD1. Germline V gene data show CDR1 as LGHNA and CDR2 as YSLEER. This CDR3 comprises 16 residues. With V trimmed by 5 bases and J by 5 bases, 11 bases remained unmatched.